A single T cell receptor (beta chain) is shown here with its context. Antigen specificity is unknown. As to time point: peripheral blood 6 weeks after treatment start. Each individual provided 1 to 8 samples (taken pretreatment and on-treatment). CDR3 length: 16 amino acids. CDR1 is SQVTM and CDR2 is ANQGSEA in the germline V gene. Trimming cost V 6 bases and J 0 bases; bases outside gene matches: 11. This specimen comes from a study of PD-L1 blockade in urothelial cancer. Study-level background: Patients commenced intravenous atezolizumab, 1,200 mg every 3 weeks, around 2014.

Synthetic TCR analog templates were spiked into each PCR. The assay was immunoSEQ multiplex PCR, and TCRdb's table has in-frame clones only and misses some. The data show just over 40,000 clones, approximately 84% seen once. General study findings and limits: Tumor-associated blood clones were expanded more by durable-benefit patients at 3 weeks.

Sequencing used PBMCs, obtained around atezolizumab (anti-PD-L1) treatment. J is TRBJ2-1 and V is TRBV29-1, with 7 bases fitting TRBD2. This sequence originates from a man in his 70s with urothelial cancer. The DNA for the CDR3 is TGCAGCGTCACCGGACTAGTCGGGCTCTCCTACAATGAGCAGTTCTTC. Protein: CSVTGLVGLSYNEQFF.